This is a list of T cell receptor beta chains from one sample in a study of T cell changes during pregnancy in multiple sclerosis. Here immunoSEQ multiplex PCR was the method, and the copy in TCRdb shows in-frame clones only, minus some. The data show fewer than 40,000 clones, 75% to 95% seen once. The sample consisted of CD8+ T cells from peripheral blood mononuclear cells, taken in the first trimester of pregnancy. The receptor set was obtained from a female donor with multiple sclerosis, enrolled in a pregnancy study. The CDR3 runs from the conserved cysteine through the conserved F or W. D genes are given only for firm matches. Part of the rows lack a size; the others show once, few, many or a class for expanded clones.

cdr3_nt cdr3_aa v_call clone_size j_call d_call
TGTGCCAGCAGTTCATCAAGAACAGGGGAAAAACTGTTTTTT CASSSSRTGEKLFF TRBV27 - TRBJ1-4 -
TGTGCCAGCAGGTCGGCTAGCGGGTACGAGCAGTACTTC CASRSASGYEQYF TRBV28 - TRBJ2-7 TRBD2
TGTGCCAGCAGTTACTCGACAGGGGACACGCAGTATTTT CASSYSTGDTQYF TRBV6-5 - TRBJ2-3 TRBD1
TGTGCCAGCGCAGGGGGCCCCAGCACTGAAGCTTTCTTT CASAGGPSTEAFF TRBV28 - TRBJ1-1 TRBD1
TGTGCCAGCAGTTTTTTCGGGACAGACTTTTACGAGCAGTACTTC CASSFFGTDFYEQYF TRBV28 - TRBJ2-7 TRBD1
TGTGCCAGCAGGGTCGGGACAGGGACGAGCTCCTACAATGAGCAGTTCTTC CASRVGTGTSSYNEQFF TRBV7-9 - TRBJ2-1 TRBD1
TGTGCCAGCAGCTCGAACGGGAGGAGCACAGATACGCAGTATTTT CASSSNGRSTDTQYF TRBV7-6 - TRBJ2-3 TRBD2
TGTGCCAGCTCACCACCGGACAGGAGGGAGACCCAGTACTTC CASSPPDRRETQYF TRBV18 - TRBJ2-5 TRBD1
TGCGCCAGCAGCGGCGGACAGAACACTGAAGCTTTCTTT CASSGGQNTEAFF TRBV5-1 once TRBJ1-1 -
TGTGCCAGCAGCTCAGGGATCGGGGAGCTGTTTTTT CASSSGIGELFF TRBV11-1 - TRBJ2-2 -
TGTGCCAGTAGTAGGCGGGGAGACTATGGCTACACCTTC CASSRRGDYGYTF TRBV19 - TRBJ1-2 -
TGTGCCAGCAGCGCGGACAGGGGCTTTAGCCCTGGCAATCAGCCCCAGCATTTT CASSADRGFSPGNQPQHF TRBV28 - TRBJ1-5 TRBD1
TGTGCCATTAACAGTAACTATGGCTACACCTTC CAINSNYGYTF TRBV5-4 - TRBJ1-2 -
TGCAGCGTAGGGACAGGAAGCTCCTACGAGCAGTACTTC CSVGTGSSYEQYF TRBV29-1 once TRBJ2-7 TRBD1
TGTGCCAGCAGTTTCACTGTACTATATGGCTACACCTTC CASSFTVLYGYTF TRBV28 - TRBJ1-2 -
TGCGCCAGCAGCCAAGATCGGGCGGGAGTATCCGGGGAGCTGTTTTTT CASSQDRAGVSGELFF TRBV4-1 - TRBJ2-2 TRBD2
TGCGCCAGCAGCCAAGATAGCGGGAGGGCCGGGGCCTACAATGAGCAGTTCTTC CASSQDSGRAGAYNEQFF TRBV4-3 once TRBJ2-1 TRBD2
TGTGCCAGCAGCTTACAGGGACAGGGGGCGGACTTAGGTTATGAAAAACTGTTTTTT CASSLQGQGADLGYEKLFF TRBV7-6 - TRBJ1-4 TRBD1